This TCR beta chain came from a study of cytomegalovirus exposure and HLA in healthy donors. Study at large: Among roughly 180 million T cells, an earlier analysis found roughly 120 million unique TCR beta sequences. Study-wide points: Sequence variants that were highly shared formed a cluster that was likely a sequencing artifact. Being productive about 90% or about 30% of the time was typical of most TCR beta V segments in an earlier analysis.

As for this clone: The antigen is unknown.

The primer mix had 60 Vbeta and 13 Jbeta primers. Profiling relied on immunoSEQ multiplex PCR, and the TCRdb table lists in-frame clones only, not all of them. There are over 65,000 clones in the sample; over 70% occur only once, and 5.5% to 8.5% lies in the top ten. From germline, CDR1 is GTSNPN and CDR2 SVGIG (reference sequence). The CDR3 length is 12 residues. V was cut by 8 bases and J by 5 bases, with 15 bases left in between. The sequenced sample consisted of PBMCs. The source of this sequence is a woman aged 40-49 years in good health and CMV-seronegative. The chain recombines TRBV30 with TRBJ1-2, with D perhaps TRBD1 (6 bases). CDR3 in amino acids: CAHSTGRYGYTF. For the CDR3, the DNA is TGTGCCCACTCGACAGGACGGTATGGCTACACCTTC.